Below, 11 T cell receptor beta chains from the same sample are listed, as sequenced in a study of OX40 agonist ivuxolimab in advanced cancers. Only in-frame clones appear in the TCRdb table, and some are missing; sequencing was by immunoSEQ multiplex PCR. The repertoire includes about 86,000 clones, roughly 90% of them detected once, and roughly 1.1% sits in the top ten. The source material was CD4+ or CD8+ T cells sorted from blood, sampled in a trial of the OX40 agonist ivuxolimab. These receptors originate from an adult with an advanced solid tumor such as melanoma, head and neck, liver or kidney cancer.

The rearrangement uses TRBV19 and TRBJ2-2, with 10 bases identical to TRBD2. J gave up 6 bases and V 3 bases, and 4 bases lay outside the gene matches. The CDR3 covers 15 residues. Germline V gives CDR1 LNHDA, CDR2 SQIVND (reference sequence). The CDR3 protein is CASSMLAGAPGELFF. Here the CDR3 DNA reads TGTGCCAGTAGTATGCTAGCGGGAGCCCCCGGGGAGCTGTTTTTT. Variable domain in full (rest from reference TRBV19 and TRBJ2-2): DGGITQSPKYLFRKEGQNVTLSCEQNLNHDAMYWYRQDPGQGLRLIYYSQIVNDFQKGDIAEGYSVSREKKESFPLTVTSAQKNPTAFYLCASSMLAGAPGELFFGEGSRLTVL.

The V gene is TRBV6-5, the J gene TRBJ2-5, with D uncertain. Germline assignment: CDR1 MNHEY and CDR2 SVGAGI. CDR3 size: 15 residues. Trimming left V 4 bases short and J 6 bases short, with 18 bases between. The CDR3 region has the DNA TGTGCCAGCAGTTCCGGTCAAAGTAATCGGAAGACCCAGTACTTC. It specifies CASSSGQSNRKTQYF.

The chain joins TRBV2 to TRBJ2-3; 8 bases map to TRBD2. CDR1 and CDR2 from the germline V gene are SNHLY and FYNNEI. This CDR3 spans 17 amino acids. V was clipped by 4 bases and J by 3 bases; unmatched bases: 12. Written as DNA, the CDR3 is TGTGCCAGCAGTGGGGGGAGTGGGTTAGCGGGGACAGATACGCAGTATTTT. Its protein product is CASSGGSGLAGTDTQYF.

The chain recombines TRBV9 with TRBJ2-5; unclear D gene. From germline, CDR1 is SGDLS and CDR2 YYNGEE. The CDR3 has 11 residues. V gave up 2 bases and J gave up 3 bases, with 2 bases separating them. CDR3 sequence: CASSVKETQYF. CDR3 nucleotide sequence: TGTGCCAGCAGCGTTAAAGAGACCCAGTACTTC.

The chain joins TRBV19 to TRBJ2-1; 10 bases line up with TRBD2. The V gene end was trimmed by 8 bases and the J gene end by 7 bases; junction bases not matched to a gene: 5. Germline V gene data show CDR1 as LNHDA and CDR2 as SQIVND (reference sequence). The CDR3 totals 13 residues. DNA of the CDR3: TGTGCCAGTGCACTAGCGGGAAATAATGAGCAGTTCTTC. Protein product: CASALAGNNEQFF.

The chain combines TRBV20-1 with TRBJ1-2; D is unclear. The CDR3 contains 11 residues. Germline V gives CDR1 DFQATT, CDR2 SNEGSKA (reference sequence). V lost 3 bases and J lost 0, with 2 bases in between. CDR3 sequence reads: CSASANYGYTF. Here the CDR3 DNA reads TGCAGTGCTAGCGCTAACTATGGCTACACCTTC.

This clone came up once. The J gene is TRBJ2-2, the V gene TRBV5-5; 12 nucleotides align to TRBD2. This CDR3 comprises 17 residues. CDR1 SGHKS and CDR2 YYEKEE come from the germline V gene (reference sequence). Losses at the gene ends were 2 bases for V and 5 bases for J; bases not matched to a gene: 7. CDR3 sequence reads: CASSFRLAGVGTGELFF. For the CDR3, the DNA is TGTGCCAGCAGCTTTAGACTAGCGGGAGTAGGGACCGGGGAGCTGTTTTTT. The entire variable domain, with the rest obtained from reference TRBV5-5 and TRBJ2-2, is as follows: DAGVTQSPTHLIKTRGQQVTLRCSPISGHKSVSWYQQVLGQGPQFIFQYYEKEERGRGNFPDRFSARQFPNYSSELNVNALLLGDSALYLCASSFRLAGVGTGELFFGEGSRLTVL.

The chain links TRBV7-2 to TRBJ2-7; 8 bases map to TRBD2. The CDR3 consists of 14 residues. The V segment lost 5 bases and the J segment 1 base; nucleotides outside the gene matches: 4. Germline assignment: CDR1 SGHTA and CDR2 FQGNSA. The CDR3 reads CASSQTSASYEQYF. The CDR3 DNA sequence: TGTGCCAGCAGCCAGACTAGCGCTTCCTACGAGCAGTACTTC.

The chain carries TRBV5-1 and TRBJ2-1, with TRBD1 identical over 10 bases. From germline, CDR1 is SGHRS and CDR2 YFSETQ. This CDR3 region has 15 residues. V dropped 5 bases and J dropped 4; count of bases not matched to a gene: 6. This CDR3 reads CASSQTGQGYNEQFF. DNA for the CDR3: TGCGCCAGCAGTCAAACGGGACAGGGGTACAATGAGCAGTTCTTC.

The CDR3 DNA follows: TGTGCCAGCAGCGTAGACGCCTCAGGGGTCTACAATGAGCAGTTCTTC. Translating gives CASSVDASGVYNEQFF. This rearrangement joins TRBV9 to TRBJ2-1, with a possible D match to TRBD1 (6 bases). V lost 0 bases and J lost 3, with 13 bases in between. CDR3 size: 16 residues. Per germline, CDR1 SGDLS and CDR2 YYNGEE.

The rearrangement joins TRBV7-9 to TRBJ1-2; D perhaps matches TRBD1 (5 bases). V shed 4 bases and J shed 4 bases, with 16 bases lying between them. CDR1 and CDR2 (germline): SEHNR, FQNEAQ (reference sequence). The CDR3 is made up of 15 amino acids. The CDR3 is CASSSVNTGGYGYTF. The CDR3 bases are TGTGCCAGCAGCTCCGTGAACACAGGCGGCTATGGCTACACCTTC.